Described below is a single TCR beta chain sequence and its context. The V gene lost 5 bases and the J gene lost 6 bases, with 13 bases spanning the gap. This CDR3 has 14 residues. Germline V gene data show CDR1 as SGHTA and CDR2 as FQGNSA. This sample is part of a study of CD8 T cells in Susac syndrome. TCR beta was sequenced from blood CD8+ and CD4+ T cells. TEMRA cells were FACS-enriched, and CD8+ and CD4+ T cells were isolated negatively. An amount of RNA that ranged from about 0.45 to 1 ug was reverse transcribed with random hexamers. Amplification of TCR beta CDR3 by immunoSEQ multiplex PCR spanned 54 Vbeta and 13 Jbeta. Using its own MiXCR run on the immunoSEQ multiplex PCR reads, TCRdb lists one record per CDR3 protein. The sample contains about 160,000 distinct CDR3 sequences, 94% of which appear only once.

The receptor comes from a human donor with multiple sclerosis. The chain carries TRBV7-2 and TRBJ2-2; no firm D call. Sequenced material: CD4+ T cells from PBMCs. Here the CDR3 DNA reads TGTGCCAGCAGCCCGGGTTCGTTGGCCGGGGAGCTGTTTTTT. Translating gives CASSPGSLAGELFF.